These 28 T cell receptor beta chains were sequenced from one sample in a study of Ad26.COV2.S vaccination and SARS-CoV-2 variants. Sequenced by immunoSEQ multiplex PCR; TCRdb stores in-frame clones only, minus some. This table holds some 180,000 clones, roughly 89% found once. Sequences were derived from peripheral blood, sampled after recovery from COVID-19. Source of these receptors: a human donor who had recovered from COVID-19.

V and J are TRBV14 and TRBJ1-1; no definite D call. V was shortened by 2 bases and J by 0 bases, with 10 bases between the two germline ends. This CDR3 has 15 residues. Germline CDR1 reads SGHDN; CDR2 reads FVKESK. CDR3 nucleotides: TGTGCCAGCAGCCAATATAGTATAATGAACACTGAAGCTTTCTTT. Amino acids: CASSQYSIMNTEAFF.

Written as DNA, the CDR3 is TGTGCCAGCAGCCCCAGACTAGCGGGAGAACCCACCGGGGAGCTGTTTTTT. Translation gives CASSPRLAGEPTGELFF. V gene TRBV7-3 combines with J gene TRBJ2-2, with 12 nucleotides matching TRBD2. The J segment lost 4 bases and the V segment lost 5 bases, leaving 8 bases of the junction unmatched. The germline gives CDR1 SGHTA, CDR2 FQGTGA. The CDR3 is 17 residues long. The variable domain in full, completed from reference TRBV7-3 and TRBJ2-2, reads GAGVSQTPSNKVTEKGKYVELRCDPISGHTALYWYRQSLGQGPEFLIYFQGTGAADDSGLPNDRFFAVRPEGSVSTLKIQRTERGDSAVYLCASSPRLAGEPTGELFFGEGSRLTVL.

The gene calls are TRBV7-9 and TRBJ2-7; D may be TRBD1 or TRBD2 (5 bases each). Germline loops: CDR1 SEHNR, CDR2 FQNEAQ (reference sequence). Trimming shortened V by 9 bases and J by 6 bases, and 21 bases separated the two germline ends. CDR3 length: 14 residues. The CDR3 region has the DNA TGTGCCAGTCAGAACCGGGGCTCAAATGGCGAGCAGTACTTC. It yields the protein CASQNRGSNGEQYF.

The DNA for the CDR3 is TGTGCCAGTACCAACAGGGGTCAGAACACTGAAGCTTTCTTT. Translating gives CASTNRGQNTEAFF. The chain uses TRBV19 and TRBJ1-1; 7 bases line up with TRBD1. J lost 1 base, V lost 7 bases, and 6 bases had no gene match. The CDR3 loop spans 14 amino acids. Per the germline V gene, CDR1 is LNHDA and CDR2 is SQIVND (reference sequence).

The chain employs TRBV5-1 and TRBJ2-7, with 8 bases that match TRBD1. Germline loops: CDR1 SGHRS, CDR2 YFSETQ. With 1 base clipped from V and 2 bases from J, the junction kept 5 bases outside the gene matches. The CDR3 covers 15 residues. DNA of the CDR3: TGCGCCAGCAGCTTGATGGGGACAGGAACCTACGAGCAGTACTTC. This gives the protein CASSLMGTGTYEQYF.

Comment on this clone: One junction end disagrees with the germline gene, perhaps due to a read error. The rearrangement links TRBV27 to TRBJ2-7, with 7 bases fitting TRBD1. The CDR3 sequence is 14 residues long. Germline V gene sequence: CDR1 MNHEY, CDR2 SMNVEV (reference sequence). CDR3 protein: CASSLSGQPGEQYF. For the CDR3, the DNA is TGTGCCAGCAGTCTATCGGGACAGCCGGGAGAGCAGTACTTC.

The CDR3 DNA reads TGTGCCAGCAGTCCGGACAGGGCGAGGGAGACCCAGTACTTC. It translates to CASSPDRARETQYF. The chain employs TRBV2 and TRBJ2-5, with TRBD1 identical over 8 bases. The ends lost 5 bases at V and 5 bases at J; junction bases unmatched: 7. Germline-derived CDR1 and CDR2 are SNHLY and FYNNEI. The CDR3 sequence is 14 residues long.

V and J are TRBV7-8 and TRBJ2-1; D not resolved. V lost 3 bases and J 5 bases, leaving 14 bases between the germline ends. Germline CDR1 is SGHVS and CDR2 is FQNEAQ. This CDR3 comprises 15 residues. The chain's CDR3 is CASSFVWAGNNEQFF. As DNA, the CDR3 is TGTGCCAGCAGCTTCGTCTGGGCCGGTAACAATGAGCAGTTCTTC.

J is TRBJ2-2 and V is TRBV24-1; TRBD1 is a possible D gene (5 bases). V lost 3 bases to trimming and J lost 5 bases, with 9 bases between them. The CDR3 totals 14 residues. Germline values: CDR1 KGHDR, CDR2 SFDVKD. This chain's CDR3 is CATSDAGRTGELFF. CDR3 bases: TGTGCCACCAGTGATGCAGGGCGGACCGGGGAGCTGTTTTTT.

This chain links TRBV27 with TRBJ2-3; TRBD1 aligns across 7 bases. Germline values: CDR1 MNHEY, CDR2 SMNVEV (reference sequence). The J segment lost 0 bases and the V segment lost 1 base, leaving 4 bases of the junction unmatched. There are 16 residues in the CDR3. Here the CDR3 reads CASSLLGGVSTDTQYF. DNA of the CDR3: TGTGCCAGCAGTTTATTAGGGGGCGTTAGCACAGATACGCAGTATTTT.

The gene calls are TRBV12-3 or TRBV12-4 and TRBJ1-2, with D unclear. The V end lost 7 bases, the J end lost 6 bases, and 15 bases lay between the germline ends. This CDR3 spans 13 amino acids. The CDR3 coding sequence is TGTGCCAGCAAAGTAGGCTTCGGGGATGGCTACACCTTC. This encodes CASKVGFGDGYTF.

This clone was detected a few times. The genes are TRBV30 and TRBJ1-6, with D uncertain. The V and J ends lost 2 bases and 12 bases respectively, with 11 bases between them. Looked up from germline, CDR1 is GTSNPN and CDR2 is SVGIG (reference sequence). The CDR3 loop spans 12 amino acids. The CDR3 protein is CAWSPGGVPLHF. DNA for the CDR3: TGTGCCTGGAGTCCTGGTGGGGTACCCCTCCACTTT.

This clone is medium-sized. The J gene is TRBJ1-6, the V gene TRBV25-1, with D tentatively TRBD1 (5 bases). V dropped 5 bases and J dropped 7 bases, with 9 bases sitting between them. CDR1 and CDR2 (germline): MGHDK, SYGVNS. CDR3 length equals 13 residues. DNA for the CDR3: TGTGCCAGCAGTAAAAAGGGGAATTCACCCCTCCACTTT. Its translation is CASSKKGNSPLHF.

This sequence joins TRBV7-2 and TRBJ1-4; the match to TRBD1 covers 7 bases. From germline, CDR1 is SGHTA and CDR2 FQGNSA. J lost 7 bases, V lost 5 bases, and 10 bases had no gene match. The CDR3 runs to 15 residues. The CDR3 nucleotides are TGTGCCAGCAGCCAACAGGGGCCGGCTGGTGAAAAACTGTTTTTT. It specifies CASSQQGPAGEKLFF. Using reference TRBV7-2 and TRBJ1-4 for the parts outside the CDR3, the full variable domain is GAGVSQSPSNKVTEKGKDVELRCDPISGHTALYWYRQSLGQGLEFLIYFQGNSAPDKSGLPSDRFSAERTGGSVSTLTIQRTQQEDSAVYLCASSQQGPAGEKLFFGSGTQLSVL.

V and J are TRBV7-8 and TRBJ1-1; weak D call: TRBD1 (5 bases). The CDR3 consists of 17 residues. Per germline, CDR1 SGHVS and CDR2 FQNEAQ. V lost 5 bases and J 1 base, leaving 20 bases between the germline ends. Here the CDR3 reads CASSPGWTSVGNTEAFF. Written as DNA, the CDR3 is TGTGCCAGCAGCCCAGGGTGGACATCTGTGGGGAACACTGAAGCTTTCTTT.

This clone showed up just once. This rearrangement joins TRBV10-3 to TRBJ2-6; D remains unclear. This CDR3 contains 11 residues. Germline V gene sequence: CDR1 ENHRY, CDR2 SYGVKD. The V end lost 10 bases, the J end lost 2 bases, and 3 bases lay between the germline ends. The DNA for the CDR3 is TGTGCCACTACTGGGGCCAACGTCCTGACTTTC. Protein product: CATTGANVLTF.

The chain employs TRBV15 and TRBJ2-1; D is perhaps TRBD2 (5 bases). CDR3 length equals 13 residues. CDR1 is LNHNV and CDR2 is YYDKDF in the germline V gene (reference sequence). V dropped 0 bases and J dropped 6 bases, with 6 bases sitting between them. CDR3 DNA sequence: TGTGCCACCAGCAGAGAACTAGTCAATGAGCAGTTCTTC. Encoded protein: CATSRELVNEQFF.

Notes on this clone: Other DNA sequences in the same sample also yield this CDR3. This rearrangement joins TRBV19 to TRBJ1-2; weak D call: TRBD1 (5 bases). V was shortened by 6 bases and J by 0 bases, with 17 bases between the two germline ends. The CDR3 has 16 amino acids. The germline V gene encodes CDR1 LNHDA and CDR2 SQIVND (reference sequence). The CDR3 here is CASSIWGDSSNYGYTF. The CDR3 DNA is TGTGCCAGTAGCATATGGGGCGACTCCTCTAACTATGGCTACACCTTC.

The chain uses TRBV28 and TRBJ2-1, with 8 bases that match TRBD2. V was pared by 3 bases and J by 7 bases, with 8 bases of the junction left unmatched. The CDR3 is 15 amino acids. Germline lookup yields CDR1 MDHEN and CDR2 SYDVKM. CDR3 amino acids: CASSFPPGRGNEQFF. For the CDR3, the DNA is TGTGCCAGCAGTTTTCCTCCCGGGAGGGGGAATGAGCAGTTCTTC. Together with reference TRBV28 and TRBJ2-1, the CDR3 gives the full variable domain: DVKVTQSSRYLVKRTGEKVFLECVQDMDHENMFWYRQDPGLGLRLIYFSYDVKMKEKGDIPEGYSVSREKKERFSLILESASTNQTSMYLCASSFPPGRGNEQFFGPGTRLTVL.

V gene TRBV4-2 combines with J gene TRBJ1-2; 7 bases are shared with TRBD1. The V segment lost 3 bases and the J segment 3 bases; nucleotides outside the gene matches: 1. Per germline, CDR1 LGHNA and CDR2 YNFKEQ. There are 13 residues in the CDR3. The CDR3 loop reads CASSHQGDYGYTF. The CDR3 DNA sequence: TGTGCCAGCAGCCATCAGGGGGACTATGGCTACACCTTC.

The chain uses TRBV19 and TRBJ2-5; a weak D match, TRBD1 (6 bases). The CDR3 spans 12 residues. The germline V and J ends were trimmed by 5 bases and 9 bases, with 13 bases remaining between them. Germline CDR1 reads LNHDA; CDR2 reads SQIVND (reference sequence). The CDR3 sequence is CASSQGPPAQYF. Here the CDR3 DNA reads TGTGCCAGTAGTCAGGGGCCGCCGGCCCAGTACTTC.

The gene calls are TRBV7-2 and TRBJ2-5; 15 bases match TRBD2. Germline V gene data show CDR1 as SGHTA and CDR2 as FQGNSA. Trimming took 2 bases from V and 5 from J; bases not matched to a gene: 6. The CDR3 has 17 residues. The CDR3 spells CASSLRTSGGARETQYF. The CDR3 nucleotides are TGTGCCAGCAGCTTAAGGACTAGCGGGGGGGCCCGCGAGACCCAGTACTTC.

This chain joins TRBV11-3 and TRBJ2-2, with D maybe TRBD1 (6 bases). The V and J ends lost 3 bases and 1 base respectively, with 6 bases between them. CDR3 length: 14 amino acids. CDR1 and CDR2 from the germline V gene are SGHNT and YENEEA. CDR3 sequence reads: CASSLTGNTGELFF. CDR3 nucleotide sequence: TGTGCCAGCAGCTTGACAGGGAACACCGGGGAGCTGTTTTTT.

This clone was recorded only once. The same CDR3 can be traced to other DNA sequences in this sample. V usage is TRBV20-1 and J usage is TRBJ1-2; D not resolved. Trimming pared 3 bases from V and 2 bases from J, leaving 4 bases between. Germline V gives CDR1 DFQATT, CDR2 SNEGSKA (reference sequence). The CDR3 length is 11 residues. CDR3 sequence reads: CSASGNYGYTF. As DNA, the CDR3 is TGCAGTGCTAGCGGGAACTATGGCTACACCTTC.

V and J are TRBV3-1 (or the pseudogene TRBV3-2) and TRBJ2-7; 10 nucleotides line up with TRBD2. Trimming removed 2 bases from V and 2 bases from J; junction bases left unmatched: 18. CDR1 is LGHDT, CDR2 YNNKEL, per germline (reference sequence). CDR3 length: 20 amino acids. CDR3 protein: CASSQLYIGTSDLRAYEQYF. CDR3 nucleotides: TGTGCCAGCAGCCAACTTTACATCGGGACTAGCGACCTTCGCGCCTACGAGCAGTACTTC.

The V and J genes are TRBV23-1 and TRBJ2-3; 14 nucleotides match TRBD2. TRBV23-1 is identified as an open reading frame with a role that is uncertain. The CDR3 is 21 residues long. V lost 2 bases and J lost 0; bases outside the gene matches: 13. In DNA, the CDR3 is TGCGCCAGCAGTCAACCGTCGACTAGCGGGAGGGGCCCTACTAGCACAGATACGCAGTATTTT. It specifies CASSQPSTSGRGPTSTDTQYF.

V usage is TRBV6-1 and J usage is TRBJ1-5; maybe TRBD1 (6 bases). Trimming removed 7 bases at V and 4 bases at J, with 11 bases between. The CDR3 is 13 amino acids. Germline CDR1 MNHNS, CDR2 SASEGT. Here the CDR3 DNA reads TGTGCCAGCAAGGGGGTAGGAAATCAGCCCCAGCATTTT. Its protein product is CASKGVGNQPQHF.

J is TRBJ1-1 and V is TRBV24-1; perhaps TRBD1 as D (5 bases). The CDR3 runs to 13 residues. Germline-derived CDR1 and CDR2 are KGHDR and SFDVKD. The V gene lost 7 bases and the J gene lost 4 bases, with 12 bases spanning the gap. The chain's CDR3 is CATSRGGSTEAFF. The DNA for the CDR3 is TGTGCCACCAGCCGCGGGGGGAGCACTGAAGCTTTCTTT.